This T cell receptor (beta chain) was sequenced for a study of cytomegalovirus exposure and HLA in healthy donors. Some clones are missing from TCRdb's copy, which holds only in-frame ones; the method was immunoSEQ multiplex PCR. The data hold around 98,000 clones, with 87% observed a single time. The V and J ends lost 0 bases and 9 bases, in that order; junction bases with no gene match: 6. CDR1 is SGHRS, CDR2 YFSETQ, per germline. The CDR3 extends over 16 amino acids. The genes are TRBV5-1 and TRBJ2-1; 13 positions agree with TRBD2. Sequenced sample: PBMCs. This TCR was recovered from a woman in her thirties in good health and CMV-seronegative. The CDR3 reads CASSLGGTSGMGEQFF. The CDR3 nucleotides are TGCGCCAGCAGCTTGGGTGGGACTAGCGGGATGGGTGAGCAGTTCTTC.